This is a list of T cell receptor beta chains from one sample in a study of OX40 agonist ivuxolimab in advanced cancers. TCRdb keeps only in-frame clones here, not all; method: immunoSEQ multiplex PCR. Of some 80,000 clones in the sample, around nine tenths are singletons; the top ten hold roughly 0.32%. The sequences come from CD4+ or CD8+ T cells sorted from blood, collected in a trial of the OX40 agonist ivuxolimab. These receptors all come from an adult with an advanced solid tumor such as melanoma, head and neck, liver or kidney cancer. CDR3s include the opening cysteine and the closing phenylalanine or tryptophan. A D gene is named only where the DNA matches it firmly. Expanded clones get a size class; other rows say once, few or many, or leave the size out.

j_call v_call clone_size d_call cdr3_nt cdr3_aa
TRBJ1-4 TRBV6-5 NA TRBD1 TGTGCCAGCACTCCCTCCGGGACAGGCGAAAAACTGTTTTTT CASTPSGTGEKLFF
TRBJ1-3 TRBV10-2 NA NA TGCGCCAGCAGCGAGAGGCAGGGTAGAAACACCATATATTTT CASSERQGRNTIYF
TRBJ1-2 TRBV7-2 NA NA TGTGCCAGCAGCTTACAGGAAATCTATGGCTACACCTTC CASSLQEIYGYTF
TRBJ2-5 TRBV7-6 NA TRBD2 TGTGCCAGCAGCTTAGCGCAGGTAGCGGGAGATGGGACCCAGTACTTC CASSLAQVAGDGTQYF
TRBJ1-2 TRBV29-1 NA NA TGCAGCGTTGAAGGAGGCAGGGAGGTCTATGGCTACACCTTC CSVEGGREVYGYTF
TRBJ2-6 TRBV29-1 NA NA TGCAGCGTTGAAGTTTCGGGGGGCAGACTACCCTCTGGGGCCAACGTCCTGACTTTC CSVEVSGGRLPSGANVLTF
TRBJ1-2 TRBV29-1 NA NA TGCAGCGTTTGGTTCGGAGGCTTCTACACCTTC CSVWFGGFYTF
TRBJ1-1 TRBV7-8 NA NA TGTGCCAGCAGCTTAATCCCAGCCCTCATGAACACTGAAGCTTTCTTT CASSLIPALMNTEAFF
TRBJ1-5 TRBV6-4 NA TRBD1 TGTGCCAGCAGCGACGACAGGGGTTATAGCAATCAGCCCCAGCATTTT CASSDDRGYSNQPQHF
TRBJ2-7 TRBV28 NA TRBD1 TGTGCCAGCAGTACCCGGACAGGGGCCTACGAGCAGTACTTC CASSTRTGAYEQYF
TRBJ2-5 TRBV30 NA TRBD2 TGTGCCTCAAAACTAGCGGAAAAAGGGGAGACCCAGTACTTC CASKLAEKGETQYF
TRBJ1-2 TRBV4-3 few NA TGCGCCAGCAGCCAAGCACGTAGTAATAATGGAGAGTATGGCTACACCTTC CASSQARSNNGEYGYTF
TRBJ2-1 TRBV5-4 NA TRBD2 TGTGCCAGCAGCCCTCTTTTTCGGGGGGGTTACAATGAGCAGTTCTTC CASSPLFRGGYNEQFF
TRBJ1-1 TRBV7-8 NA NA TGTGCCAGCAGCTTATCGGGACTGCTGAACACTGAAGCTTTCTTT CASSLSGLLNTEAFF
TRBJ2-3 TRBV7-9 NA TRBD2 TGTGCCAGCAGCGTGTCTAGCGGGAGAGGTACAGATACGCAGTATTTT CASSVSSGRGTDTQYF
TRBJ1-2 TRBV29-1 NA TRBD1 TGCAGCGTTGTGGTCCAGGGGGCTTTTTCTGGCTACACCTTC CSVVVQGAFSGYTF
TRBJ2-7 TRBV30 few NA TGTGCCTGGGGAGCGAGGCAGTGGAGGGCCTACGAGCAGTACTTC CAWGARQWRAYEQYF
TRBJ1-1 TRBV7-3 NA TRBD1 TGTGCCAGCAGCTTAAAGGCAGGGGGCGTGAACACTGAAGCTTTCTTT CASSLKAGGVNTEAFF
TRBJ2-7 TRBV29-1 NA TRBD2 TGCAGCGTGACTACTAGCGGGAGGCCATACGAGCAGTACTTC CSVTTSGRPYEQYF
TRBJ2-1 TRBV5-4 once TRBD2 TGTGCCAGCAGCTCTAGGGGAGGGGTTAGCTCCTACAATGAGCAGTTCTTC CASSSRGGVSSYNEQFF
TRBJ2-5 TRBV9 NA TRBD2 TGTGCCAGCAGCCCCCGGACTAGCCAAGAGACCCAGTACTTC CASSPRTSQETQYF
TRBJ1-2 TRBV2 NA NA TGTGCCAGCAGTCTCCAGGGGAAAGTGGGCTATGGCTACACCTTC CASSLQGKVGYGYTF
TRBJ2-7 TRBV6-6 NA TRBD2 TGTGCCAGCGAACGGACTAGCGGGAGCTACGAGCAGTACTTC CASERTSGSYEQYF
TRBJ1-2 TRBV7-9 once NA TGTGCCAGCAGCTTAGAGGCAGCTAACTATGGCTACACCTTC CASSLEAANYGYTF
TRBJ1-4 TRBV7-2 NA NA TGTGCCAGCAGCTTAGCGGGACTGCCTCACGAACTGTTTTTT CASSLAGLPHELFF
TRBJ1-1 TRBV5-1 NA TRBD1 TGCGCCAGCAGCTTGGCCGGACAGGCTAACACTGAAGCTTTCTTT CASSLAGQANTEAFF
TRBJ1-5 TRBV7-9 NA NA TGTGCCAGCAGCTTAGGGACGATAGGGGGGCGGCTCAATCAGCCCCAGCATTTT CASSLGTIGGRLNQPQHF
TRBJ2-4 TRBV21-1 NA NA TGTGCCATCCCCCCGGAGGCAGAAAAAGCCAAAAACATTCAGTACTTC CAIPPEAEKAKNIQYF
TRBJ1-1 TRBV9 NA NA TGTGCCAGCAGCGTGTCCAGGAACACTGAAGCTTTCTTT CASSVSRNTEAFF
TRBJ2-5 TRBV28 once NA TGTGCCAGCAGTTCGAGGACCGCGTACCAAGAGACCCAGTACTTC CASSSRTAYQETQYF
TRBJ1-6 TRBV4-1 NA TRBD1 TGCGCCAGCAGCCAAGTGGCGACAGGGGGAAATTCACCCCTCCACTTT CASSQVATGGNSPLHF
TRBJ2-5 TRBV11-2 NA NA TGTGCCAGCAGCTTTGAGAGGGGATCAGAGACCCAGTACTTC CASSFERGSETQYF
TRBJ2-1 TRBV27 NA NA TGTGCCAGCAGTTTAGCGGGCTATGAGCAGTTCTTC CASSLAGYEQFF
TRBJ2-5 TRBV5-4 NA TRBD2 TGTGCCAGCAGCCCCACTAGCGGGGGACTGGGGACCCAGTACTTC CASSPTSGGLGTQYF
TRBJ2-5 TRBV11-2 NA NA TGTGCCAGCAGCTTAGGGCAGGGGGGGGAGACCCAGTACTTC CASSLGQGGETQYF
TRBJ1-2 TRBV28 few TRBD1 TGTGCCAGCAGTTCCCCGGGACAGGGTGAGGGCTACACCTTC CASSSPGQGEGYTF
TRBJ1-5 TRBV18 NA NA TGTGCCAGCTCACCAGGTCGGGGCAATCAGCCCCAGCATTTT CASSPGRGNQPQHF
TRBJ2-2 TRBV10-1 NA TRBD1 TGCGCCAGCAGTGGCAACAGGGGGCTTAACACCGGGGAGCTGTTTTTT CASSGNRGLNTGELFF
TRBJ1-5 TRBV7-9 few NA TGTGCCAGCAGCTTAATGGATCAGCCCCAGCATTTT CASSLMDQPQHF
TRBJ2-5 TRBV9 NA NA TGTGCCAGCAGCCCCCGGAGTTTAGAGGGAGAGACCCAGTACTTC CASSPRSLEGETQYF
TRBJ1-1 TRBV19 NA TRBD1 TGTGCCAGTAGTCCGGGACAGGGGGCTAACACTGAAGCTTTCTTT CASSPGQGANTEAFF
TRBJ2-7 TRBV19 NA NA TGTGCCAGTAGTAATTCTCGGGAATCCTACGAGCAGTACTTC CASSNSRESYEQYF
TRBJ2-7 TRBV28 NA NA TGTGCCAGCAGTATCGGGACACCCTTATACGAGCAGTACTTC CASSIGTPLYEQYF
TRBJ2-7 TRBV28 NA NA TGTGCCAGCATCACGGGGGTAGCCCCCTACGAGCAGTACTTC CASITGVAPYEQYF
TRBJ1-1 TRBV1 NA NA TGCACCAGCAGCCAACATCCCAGGCCCAAACGTAGGTTCTCTGAAGCTTTCTTT CTSSQHPRPKRRFSEAFF
TRBJ2-1 TRBV29-1 NA NA TGCAGCGTTGGGGCCGTGGGGGTTGAGCAGTTCTTC CSVGAVGVEQFF
TRBJ2-5 TRBV15 NA TRBD2 TGTGCCACCAGCCGAAGACTAGCGGGGAAACAAGAGACCCAGTACTTC CATSRRLAGKQETQYF
TRBJ1-2 TRBV28 many TRBD1 TGTGCCAGCAGGGCTGACAGGGAGGGGGGCTACACCTTC CASRADREGGYTF
TRBJ2-7 TRBV2 NA NA TGTGCCAGCAGGGACCGGGTTAGCGGAACCTACGAGCAGTACTTC CASRDRVSGTYEQYF
TRBJ2-1 TRBV7-9 NA NA TGTGCCAGCAGCCCGCTCTTAGGTGGTGGCGGGTACAATGAGCAGTTCTTC CASSPLLGGGGYNEQFF
TRBJ1-1 TRBV6-1 NA NA TGTGCCATCCTCAAGAACACTGAAGCTTTCTTT CAILKNTEAFF
TRBJ2-5 TRBV19 NA NA TGTGCCAGTAGTAACAGGGAGACCCAGTACTTC CASSNRETQYF